This paragraph reports one TCR beta chain. The CDR3 runs to 14 residues. After removal of 6 bases from V and 2 bases from J, the junction contained 9 bases not matched to a gene. Germline V gives CDR1 SQVTM, CDR2 ANQGSEA. A second PCR of 7 to 11 cycles used a sample-barcoded 5' primer and a J-beta primer mix. One entry per CDR3 protein, called by TCRdb with MiXCR from the 5' RACE reads. The sample holds over a million distinct CDR3 sequences, approximately 25% seen once. This record comes from a study of blood T cells in healthy people across ages. These same data were also listed under a study on T cells of mothers and their children. Per that study: There were no persistent microchimeric T cell clones detected.

This TCR was recovered from a girl aged 2-15 years in good health. This sequence joins TRBV29-1 and TRBJ2-5; 7 nucleotides align to TRBD2. The sequenced sample was blood. The CDR3 spells CSVSGEGPQETQYF. The CDR3 nucleotides are TGCAGCGTCTCCGGGGAGGGCCCACAAGAGACCCAGTACTTC.